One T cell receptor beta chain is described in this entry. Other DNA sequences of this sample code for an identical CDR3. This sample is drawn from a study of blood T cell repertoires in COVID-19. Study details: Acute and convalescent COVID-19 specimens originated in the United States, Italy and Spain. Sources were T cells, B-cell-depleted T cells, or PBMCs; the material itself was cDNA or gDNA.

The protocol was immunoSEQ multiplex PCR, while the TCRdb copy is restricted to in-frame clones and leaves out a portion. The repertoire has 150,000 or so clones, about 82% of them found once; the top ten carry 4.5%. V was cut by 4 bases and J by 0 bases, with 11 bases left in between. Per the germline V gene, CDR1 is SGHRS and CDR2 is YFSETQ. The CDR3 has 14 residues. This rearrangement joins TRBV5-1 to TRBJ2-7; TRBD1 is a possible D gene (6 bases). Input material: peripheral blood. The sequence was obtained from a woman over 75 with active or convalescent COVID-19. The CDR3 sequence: CASSPTGSSYEQYF. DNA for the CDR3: TGCGCCAGCAGCCCCACAGGGAGCTCCTACGAGCAGTACTTC.